This TCR beta chain is from a study of T-cell reconstitution after alpha-beta-depleted transplantation in children. The library targeted TCRbeta and was prepared with unique molecular identifiers. TCRdb called the PCR reads again in MiXCR, with one record for every CDR3 protein. The sample has around 530,000 distinct CDR3 sequences, around a third seen once. Looked up from germline, CDR1 is MDHEN and CDR2 is SYDVKM. V was clipped by 3 bases and J by 6 bases; unmatched bases: 8. The CDR3 runs to 15 residues. The gene calls are TRBV28 and TRBJ2-1; 7 nucleotides match TRBD2. The sequencing here drew on PBMCs from the stem cell graft donor, taken from the stem cell graft. The TCR comes from a human donor who donated a stem cell graft to a child with aplastic anemia. CDR3 sequence reads: CASSFRREYGNEQFF. The DNA for the CDR3 is TGTGCCAGCAGTTTCCGGCGGGAGTACGGCAATGAGCAGTTCTTC.